A selection of T cell receptor beta chains follows, all from one sample in a study of T-cell memory formation after mild COVID-19. TCRdb called the 5' RACE reads again in MiXCR, with one record for every CDR3 protein. The table lists approximately 210,000 distinct CDR3 sequences, 10% of them singletons. The material sequenced was PBMCs or a T cell subset sorted from them (not recorded which). The source is a young man who had mild COVID-19 (a few samples of this study predate the infection). Cell type and time point are not known. Each CDR3 is given with its conserved first and last residue. Fields, in order: V gene, J gene, clone size, D gene, CDR3 protein, CDR3 DNA. The D gene is left open where the match is weak. Clone size is not always given. Where it is, it says once, few, many or a class for expanded clones.

V gene: TRBV20-1
J gene: TRBJ2-1
clone size: NA
D gene: NA
CDR3 protein: CSARDYNEQFF
CDR3 DNA: TGCAGTGCTAGGGACTACAATGAGCAGTTCTTC

V gene: TRBV29-1
J gene: TRBJ1-4
clone size: few
D gene: NA
CDR3 protein: CSAGNSPEGLFF
CDR3 DNA: TGCAGCGCGGGGAACAGTCCTGAAGGACTGTTTTTT

V gene: TRBV6-1
J gene: TRBJ1-1
clone size: few
D gene: NA
CDR3 protein: CASDASGYTEAFF
CDR3 DNA: TGTGCCAGCGACGCCTCGGGGTACACTGAAGCTTTCTTT

V gene: TRBV7-3
J gene: TRBJ2-3
clone size: NA
D gene: TRBD2
CDR3 protein: CASSPGGPRHDTQYF
CDR3 DNA: TGTGCCAGCAGCCCGGGGGGGCCACGACATGATACGCAGTATTTT

V gene: TRBV20-1
J gene: TRBJ2-3
clone size: NA
D gene: NA
CDR3 protein: CSATILDTQYF
CDR3 DNA: TGCAGTGCTACGATTCTGGATACGCAGTATTTT

V gene: TRBV15
J gene: TRBJ1-2
clone size: few
D gene: NA
CDR3 protein: CATSRDNQGRVDGYTF
CDR3 DNA: TGTGCCACCAGCAGAGATAATCAGGGAAGAGTCGATGGCTACACCTTC

V gene: TRBV11-1
J gene: TRBJ2-2
clone size: few
D gene: NA
CDR3 protein: CASSRKVGGSNTGELFF
CDR3 DNA: TGTGCCAGCAGCCGAAAGGTGGGGGGCTCGAACACCGGGGAGCTGTTTTTT

V gene: TRBV20-1
J gene: TRBJ1-2
clone size: few
D gene: TRBD1
CDR3 protein: CSALQGSGYTF
CDR3 DNA: TGCAGTGCTCTACAGGGGTCTGGCTACACCTTC

V gene: TRBV19
J gene: TRBJ2-7
clone size: NA
D gene: NA
CDR3 protein: CASSLGKDLFHSYEQYF
CDR3 DNA: TGTGCCAGTAGTCTAGGGAAGGACTTGTTCCACTCCTACGAGCAGTACTTC

V gene: TRBV7-2
J gene: TRBJ2-2
clone size: few
D gene: TRBD2
CDR3 protein: CASSLASGVNTGELFF
CDR3 DNA: TGTGCCAGCAGCTTAGCTAGCGGGGTGAACACCGGGGAGCTGTTTTTT

V gene: TRBV18
J gene: TRBJ2-3
clone size: few
D gene: TRBD2
CDR3 protein: CASSPLAGDTDTQYF
CDR3 DNA: TGTGCCAGCTCACCTCTAGCGGGGGACACAGATACGCAGTATTTT

V gene: TRBV12-3/TRBV12-4
J gene: TRBJ2-5
clone size: many
D gene: TRBD2
CDR3 protein: CASRPVGTILETQYF
CDR3 DNA: TGTGCCAGCAGGCCCGTCGGGACTATCTTAGAGACCCAGTACTTC

V gene: TRBV24-1
J gene: TRBJ2-3
clone size: NA
D gene: NA
CDR3 protein: CATSGTLDTQYF
CDR3 DNA: TGTGCCACCAGCGGCACCTTAGATACGCAGTATTTT

V gene: TRBV7-3
J gene: TRBJ1-2
clone size: NA
D gene: NA
CDR3 protein: CASSQQGYYGYTF
CDR3 DNA: TGTGCCAGCAGCCAACAGGGTTACTATGGCTACACCTTC

V gene: TRBV11-1
J gene: TRBJ2-1
clone size: few
D gene: NA
CDR3 protein: CASSYTGTFNEQFF
CDR3 DNA: TGTGCCAGCAGCTACACCGGGACTTTCAATGAGCAGTTCTTC

V gene: TRBV6-5
J gene: TRBJ2-4
clone size: NA
D gene: NA
CDR3 protein: CASSYSAALAKNIQYF
CDR3 DNA: TGTGCCAGCAGTTACTCGGCGGCCTTAGCCAAAAACATTCAGTACTTC

V gene: TRBV20-1
J gene: TRBJ2-2
clone size: NA
D gene: TRBD2
CDR3 protein: CSARLGGGANTGELFF
CDR3 DNA: TGCAGTGCTAGGCTTGGCGGGGGGGCGAACACCGGGGAGCTGTTTTTT

V gene: TRBV11-3
J gene: TRBJ2-3
clone size: few
D gene: TRBD1
CDR3 protein: CASSTGQGPDTQYF
CDR3 DNA: TGTGCCAGCAGCACGGGACAGGGCCCCGATACGCAGTATTTT

V gene: TRBV28
J gene: TRBJ2-1
clone size: few
D gene: NA
CDR3 protein: CARTPFEQFF
CDR3 DNA: TGTGCCAGGACTCCCTTCGAGCAGTTCTTC

V gene: TRBV7-9
J gene: TRBJ2-2
clone size: NA
D gene: TRBD2
CDR3 protein: CASSPASGGAPGELFF
CDR3 DNA: TGTGCCAGCAGCCCCGCTAGCGGGGGGGCCCCCGGGGAGCTGTTTTTT

V gene: TRBV12-3/TRBV12-4
J gene: TRBJ1-2
clone size: NA
D gene: NA
CDR3 protein: CASSLAIGRSYGYTF
CDR3 DNA: TGTGCCAGCAGTTTAGCAATCGGACGCAGCTATGGCTACACCTTC

V gene: TRBV5-1
J gene: TRBJ1-1
clone size: few
D gene: TRBD1
CDR3 protein: CASRTPGGNTEAFF
CDR3 DNA: TGCGCCAGTAGAACCCCAGGGGGGAACACTGAAGCTTTCTTT

V gene: TRBV7-6
J gene: TRBJ2-1
clone size: NA
D gene: TRBD2
CDR3 protein: CASSPRTSSRDEQFF
CDR3 DNA: TGTGCCAGCAGCCCACGGACTAGTTCTAGGGATGAGCAGTTCTTC

V gene: TRBV20-1
J gene: TRBJ2-3
clone size: many
D gene: NA
CDR3 protein: CTPMAQSTDTQYF
CDR3 DNA: TGCACCCCGATGGCGCAAAGCACAGATACGCAGTATTTT

V gene: TRBV23-1
J gene: TRBJ2-1
clone size: many
D gene: TRBD2
CDR3 protein: CASSSGTSGECNEQFF
CDR3 DNA: TGCGCCAGCAGTTCCGGGACTAGCGGGGAATGCAATGAGCAGTTCTTC

V gene: TRBV7-2
J gene: TRBJ2-7
clone size: NA
D gene: NA
CDR3 protein: CASQRSGIASYEQYF
CDR3 DNA: TGTGCCAGCCAAAGAAGTGGTATTGCCTCCTACGAGCAGTACTTC

V gene: TRBV6-5
J gene: TRBJ2-1
clone size: NA
D gene: NA
CDR3 protein: CASSEGTSRFF
CDR3 DNA: TGTGCCAGCAGTGAAGGGACATCGCGGTTCTTC